This T cell receptor (beta chain) was sequenced for a study of blood T cell repertoires in COVID-19 (dated by TCRdb to the early 2020s). Regarding the research as a whole: Collaborator samples came from the United States, Italy and Spain and covered acute and convalescent phases of COVID-19. The material from the prospective study consisted of cDNA or gDNA derived from T cells, B-cell-depleted T cells, or PBMCs. A de-identified subject ID, COVID-19 status, age in years and sex were almost always included in the sample metadata. The repertoires were released in a freely available public database meant as a resource for research on the immune response to SARS-CoV-2. The samples were drawn from the first 160 participants of the ongoing ImmuneRACE study and from 1,254 subjects provided by 6 global collaborators. Where available, HLA class I and class II types were obtained from metadata supplied by the sample provider rather than from assay-based typing. The dataset comprised deeply sampled blood TCRbeta repertoires from subjects exposed to, actively infected with, or recovered from COVID-19. What the study reported, not specific to this receptor: How much clinical and demographic metadata was included differed by source and by participant, and the metadata was provided uncurated.

Collaborating institutions collected whole blood in K2EDTA tubes following their own protocols. For TCRbeta analysis, collaborators shipped samples in one of three forms: frozen whole blood, isolated PBMCs, or DNA extracted from either of those sample types. V loses 2 bases of germline sequence and J loses 0 bases, and the interval between the two ends is 6 bases. Including the terminal cysteine and phenylalanine, the CDR3 comprises 13 residues. The DNA shown is the 39-base CDR3, in frame from base 1. The germline V gene provides CDR1 SGHRS and CDR2 YFSETQ. A remark on this clone: The specificity of this receptor is unknown. There are no base qualities to consult, and no much larger clone falls within one base.

TCRbeta CDR3 regions were amplified from genomic DNA using the immunoSEQ Assay, a bias-controlled multiplex PCR. As for the authors' bioinformatics: Within the assay, amplification of reference gene primers was used to estimate how many nucleated cells each sample contained. To quantify the absolute abundance of each unique TCRbeta CDR3 rearrangement, sequence reads were collapsed and filtered. For each sample, productive Simpson clonality was calculated by taking the square root of Simpson's diversity index across productive rearrangements. TCRdb re-hosts the immuneACCESS table, in-frame sequences only. Its copies lack some clones; in the studies checked, an unresolved V gene accounts for under half of them, and the cause for the rest is not known. V and J calls and clone size follow that table, whereas D and trimming were derived from the DNA. This sample holds 90,000 to 150,000 clones; just over 85% were observed only once. The leading ten clones occupy 0.7% to 0.9% of the sample.

Sequencing was carried out using peripheral blood. Recombination connected TRBV5-1 to TRBJ2-7; no D gene is confidently identified. This clonotype was sampled from a woman between 45 and 60 years old with active or convalescent COVID-19. The CDR3 here reads CASSFESSYEQYF. The nucleotide sequence reads TGCGCCAGCAGCTTTGAGAGCTCCTACGAGCAGTACTTC.